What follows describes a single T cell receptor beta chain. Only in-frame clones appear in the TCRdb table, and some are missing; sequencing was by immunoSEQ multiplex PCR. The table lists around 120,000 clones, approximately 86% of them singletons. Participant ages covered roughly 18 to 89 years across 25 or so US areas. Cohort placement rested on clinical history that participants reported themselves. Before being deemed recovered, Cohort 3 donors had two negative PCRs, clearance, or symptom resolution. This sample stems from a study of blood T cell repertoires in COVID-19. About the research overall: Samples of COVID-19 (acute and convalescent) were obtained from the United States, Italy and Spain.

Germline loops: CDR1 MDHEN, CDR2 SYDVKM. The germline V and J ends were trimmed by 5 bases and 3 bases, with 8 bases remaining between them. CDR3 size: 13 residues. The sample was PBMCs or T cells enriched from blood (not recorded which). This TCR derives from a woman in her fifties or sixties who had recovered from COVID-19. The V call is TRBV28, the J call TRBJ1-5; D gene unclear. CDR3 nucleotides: TGTGCCAGCAGTCGGCGGGACAATCAGCCCCAGCATTTT. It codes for CASSRRDNQPQHF.